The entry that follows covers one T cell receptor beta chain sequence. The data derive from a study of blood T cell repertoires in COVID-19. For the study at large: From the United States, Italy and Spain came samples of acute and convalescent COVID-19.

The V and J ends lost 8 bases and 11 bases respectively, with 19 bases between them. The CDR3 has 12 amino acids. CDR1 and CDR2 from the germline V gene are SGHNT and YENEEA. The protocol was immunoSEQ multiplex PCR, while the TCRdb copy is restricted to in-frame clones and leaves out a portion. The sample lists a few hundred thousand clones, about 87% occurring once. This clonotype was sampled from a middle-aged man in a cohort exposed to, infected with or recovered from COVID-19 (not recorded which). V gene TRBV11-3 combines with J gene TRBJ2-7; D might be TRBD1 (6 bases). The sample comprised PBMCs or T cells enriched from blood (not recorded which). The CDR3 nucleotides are TGTGCCAGCGGCCCGGACATGGGGGCGAAGTACTTC. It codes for CASGPDMGAKYF.